This T cell receptor beta chain emerged from a study of T cells after yellow fever vaccination (dated 2019 in TCRdb). Regarding the complete study: The SMART-Seq v4 Ultra Low Input RNA kit was used to prepare libraries from fractions with low cell numbers. Bulk TCR alpha and beta repertoires were sequenced longitudinally to track T-cell clones before and after primary and booster YFV17D yellow fever vaccination. Two healthy male donors made up the cohort, one aged 18 to 30 years and the other aged 30 to 40 years. Bulk PBMC replicates and cell subsets were isolated from blood drawn at multiple timepoints before and after both primary and secondary immunization. What the research found in general, with its limitations: A small fraction of clonotypes appeared in both the CD4 and CD8 compartments, likely as a result of convergent recombination. Most clones expanded after primary vaccination were re-detected after the booster (almost 98% of CD4 and roughly 87% of CD8), suggesting broad memory maintenance. Because the study included only two donors, the extent to which the findings can be generalized is limited. Computational filtering was required because FACS-sorted repertoires could contain abundant contaminating clonotypes from the bulk population. Compared with the primary T-cell response, the secondary T-cell response was weaker but faster, peaking on day 5 rather than day 15.

This clonotype was counted a single time. No antigen is known for it. The CDR3 ends on some other residue instead of the conserved phenylalanine or tryptophan, so this is likely a read error. The treatment or condition label for this specimen denotes: live attenuated yellow fever vaccine strain. A standard Ficoll-Paque protocol was used to isolate PBMCs from peripheral blood. CD4 and CD8 T-cell fractions were isolated with Dynabeads CD4 and CD8 positive selection kits. TriZol was used to extract RNA from bulk PBMCs, from CD4 and CD8 fractions, and from dextramer-positive and dextramer-negative fractions. CDR1 and CDR2 are drawn from the germline V gene: SGHTA, FQGTGA. Between the V and J ends, shortened by 2 bases and 4 bases respectively, the junction contains 14 bases. 15 amino acids form the CDR3, both terminal residues included. The kept DNA is CDR3 alone, 45 bases in frame from the first base.

TCR cDNA was synthesized by 5'RACE template switching, which introduced a universal primer site and unique molecular identifiers. Priming for cDNA synthesis came from both the TCR alpha and TCR beta constant segments. Library amplification involved two PCR steps, and the second step added sample barcodes and sequencing adapters. Sequencing of libraries was done on Illumina HiSeq 2500 (2x100 bp) or NovaSeq (2x150 bp). The original methods were these. MIGEC handled demultiplexing of reads and collapsing into UMI consensus sequences, while MiXCR performed V(D)J alignment. Vaccine-responding clonotypes were defined with edgeR using replicate PBMC samples, requiring FDR below 0.01 and a log2 fold change above 5 up to day 15. Each bulk clonotype was labeled CD4 or CD8 based on which sequenced repertoire, CD4 or CD8, contained the clonotype at higher abundance. The public reads were quality trimmed at Q25 with fastp and then assembled into clones with MiXCR by TCRdb, keeping productive beta chains. All rows with the same CDR3 protein become a single entry with the most common DNA and genes. In this record, the V and J calls reflect TCRdb's handling and not the investigators' own analysis. This sample comprises 50,000 or so distinct CDR3 sequences, roughly 6.9% of them detected only once. The ten most abundant clones make up around 44% of the sample.

The sequence was obtained from a man aged 18 to 29 who received the YFV17D yellow fever vaccine. Here the sequenced sample was CD8+ T cells sorted from PBMCs, taken on the day of the first yellow fever vaccination. The rearranged segments are TRBV7-3 and TRBJ2-5; the D gene could be either TRBD1 or TRBD2, each agreeing at 6 bases. The CDR3 protein sequence reads: CASSLVSGGRETQYL. The nucleotide sequence is TGTGCCAGCAGCTTAGTATCCGGGGGCCGAGAGACCCAGTACTTA.